This passage covers 9 T cell receptor beta chains from one sample sequenced in a study of blood T cell repertoires in COVID-19. Only in-frame clones appear in the TCRdb table, and some are missing; sequencing was by immunoSEQ multiplex PCR. The table lists about 350,000 clones, around 87% of them singletons. The sample comprised PBMCs or T cells enriched from blood (not recorded which). Receptor source: a woman in her 30s who had recovered from COVID-19.

This sequence joins TRBV23-1 and TRBJ2-1; tentatively, D is TRBD2 (5 bases). TRBV23-1 is annotated as an ORF whose role is uncertain. V was pared by 8 bases and J by 3 bases, with 17 bases between. CDR3 length: 15 residues. This CDR3 is CASQEDFHRYNEQFF. The DNA of the CDR3 is TGCGCCAGCCAAGAGGACTTCCACCGCTACAATGAGCAGTTCTTC.

This clone was observed a handful of times. V usage is TRBV5-4 and J usage is TRBJ1-4; 8 bases agree with TRBD1. The CDR3 covers 17 residues. The V and J ends lost 6 bases and 7 bases, in that order; junction bases with no gene match: 17. Germline V gene data show CDR1 as SGHNT and CDR2 as YYREEE (reference sequence). Here the CDR3 reads CASTSSPTGEDSEKLFF. CDR3 DNA: TGTGCCAGCACCTCATCACCGACAGGGGAGGATTCTGAAAAACTGTTTTTT.

The rearrangement links TRBV7-3 to TRBJ1-1; maybe TRBD1 (6 bases). CDR3 length: 13 residues. The germline V and J ends were trimmed by 1 base and 5 bases, with 8 bases remaining between them. Germline CDR1 reads SGHTA; CDR2 reads FQGTGA. The DNA of the CDR3 is TGTGCCAGCAGCTTAAACAGGGCGACTGAAGCTTTCTTT. Amino acids: CASSLNRATEAFF. The complete variable domain, with remaining parts taken from reference TRBV7-3 and TRBJ1-1, reads GAGVSQTPSNKVTEKGKYVELRCDPISGHTALYWYRQSLGQGPEFLIYFQGTGAADDSGLPNDRFFAVRPEGSVSTLKIQRTERGDSAVYLCASSLNRATEAFFGQGTRLTVV.

V is TRBV14 and J is TRBJ2-1; D gene unclear. V lost 2 bases and J lost 0, with 11 bases in between. There are 16 residues in the CDR3. Germline lookup yields CDR1 SGHDN and CDR2 FVKESK. The CDR3, as DNA: TGTGCCAGCAGCCAATACTACCTGAGCTCCTACAATGAGCAGTTCTTC. Its protein product is CASSQYYLSSYNEQFF.

This CDR3 is CASRSLSRGGANYGYTF. CDR3 DNA sequence: TGTGCCAGCAGATCCCTCTCTCGCGGGGGCGCTAACTATGGCTACACCTTC. The chain carries TRBV13 and TRBJ1-2; a weak D match, TRBD1 (6 bases). Trimming took off 6 bases at V and 0 bases at J, with 20 bases between the two ends. CDR3 size: 17 residues. Germline V gene lookup returns CDR1 PRHDT and CDR2 FYEKMQ (reference sequence).

The rearrangement uses TRBV7-9 and TRBJ2-7; 12 bases line up with TRBD2. V dropped 5 bases and J dropped 6; count of bases not matched to a gene: 11. Germline lookup yields CDR1 SEHNR and CDR2 FQNEAQ (reference sequence). The CDR3 totals 16 residues. CDR3 region: CASSPPGGTSGLEQYF. Here the CDR3 DNA reads TGTGCCAGCAGCCCCCCTGGGGGGACTAGCGGGCTCGAGCAGTACTTC.

The gene calls are TRBV4-2 and TRBJ2-1; 10 bases align to TRBD2. CDR3 length equals 15 residues. J was trimmed by 6 bases and V by 4 bases; bases with no gene match: 6. Germline V CDR1 and CDR2: LGHNA, YNFKEQ. CDR3 region: CASSRGLAFINEQFF. The CDR3 DNA is TGTGCCAGCAGCCGGGGACTAGCGTTCATCAATGAGCAGTTCTTC.

This chain uses TRBV15 with TRBJ2-7, with 8 bases that match TRBD1. The CDR3 contains 13 residues. Trimming removed 8 bases from V and 2 bases from J; junction bases left unmatched: 5. Germline V gene data show CDR1 as LNHNV and CDR2 as YYDKDF (reference sequence). In DNA, the CDR3 is TGTGCCACCGCCCGGGACAGGACCTACGAGCAGTACTTC. Translating gives CATARDRTYEQYF.

This sequence joins TRBV28 and TRBJ2-5, with a tentative D call TRBD2 (6 bases). The V gene lost 4 bases and the J gene lost 0 bases, with 18 bases spanning the gap. This CDR3 comprises 17 residues. Looked up from germline, CDR1 is MDHEN and CDR2 is SYDVKM. The CDR3 spells CASSYAPGTGYQETQYF. Here the CDR3 DNA reads TGTGCCAGCAGTTATGCCCCTGGGACTGGGTACCAAGAGACCCAGTACTTC.